This is a list of T cell receptor beta chains from one sample in a study of graft-versus-host responses after intestinal transplantation. The protocol was immunoSEQ multiplex PCR, while the TCRdb copy is restricted to in-frame clones and leaves out a portion. This repertoire shows 110,000 to 150,000 clones, around 90% found once; its top ten account for around 0.2%. Antigens for these TCRs are unknown. This sample comprised unstimulated CD4+ T cells sorted from spleen or lymph node cells, obtained before intestinal transplant. The receptors derive from a human donor who received an intestinal transplant. Each CDR3 is given with its conserved first and last residue. Rows may omit the clone size; those that give it use once, few, many or a size class.

TRBJ2-5 NA TRBV4-2 CASSHLAGGETQYF
TRBJ2-5 NA TRBV29-1 CSVGSLFQETQYF
TRBJ2-1 NA TRBV7-2 CASSLEGLAADEQFF
TRBJ2-7 once TRBV5-1 CASSAGTGRGLGNEQYF
TRBJ2-3 NA TRBV2 CASSVAGPPAGDTQYF
TRBJ1-1 NA TRBV14 CASSRFTGGEIEAFF
TRBJ2-7 NA TRBV27 CASSPDGPSYEQYF
TRBJ2-7 NA TRBV18 CASSPIGELAAYEQYF
TRBJ2-5 NA TRBV14 CASSPGRSEAQYF
TRBJ2-4 NA TRBV2 CASSHLGGDIQYF
TRBJ2-1 NA TRBV4-1 CASSQDGLPYNEQFF
TRBJ2-1 NA TRBV5-3 CARSVTSGPYNEQFF